This TCR beta chain comes out of a study of T cell responses to AZD1222 COVID-19 vaccine. General study points: Dominant at 160-218 and 743-854, vaccine-associated CD4 TCRs also spanned spike. Females made up more of the donors, who were largely white British, and clonal diversity may have come out too low.

A word on this clone: The target antigen is unknown.

Generated by immunoSEQ multiplex PCR, the TCRdb table keeps only in-frame clones and is missing some. The repertoire consists of roughly 80,000 clones, with 85% to 95% occurring once and the leading ten covering under 5%. CDR1 is MDHEN, CDR2 SYDVKM, per germline. This CDR3 is built from 14 residues. The junction had 6 bases not matched to a gene; V was cut back by 6 bases and J by 4 bases. This specimen consisted of peripheral blood, obtained on day 0 of MenACWY control vaccination. J is TRBJ2-5 and V is TRBV28; 9 positions match TRBD1. The TCR originated in an adult in good health. The CDR3: CASSSGTGRETQYF. CDR3 coding DNA: TGTGCCAGCAGCTCCGGGACAGGGAGAGAGACCCAGTACTTC.